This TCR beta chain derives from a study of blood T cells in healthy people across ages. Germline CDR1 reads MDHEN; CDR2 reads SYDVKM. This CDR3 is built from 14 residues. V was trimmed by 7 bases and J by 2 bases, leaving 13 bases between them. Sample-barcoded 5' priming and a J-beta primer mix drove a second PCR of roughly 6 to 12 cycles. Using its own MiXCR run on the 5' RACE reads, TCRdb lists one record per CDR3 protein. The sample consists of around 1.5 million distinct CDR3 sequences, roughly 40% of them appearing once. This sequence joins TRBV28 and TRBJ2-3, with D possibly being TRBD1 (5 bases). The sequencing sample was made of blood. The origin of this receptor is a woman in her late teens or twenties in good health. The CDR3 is CASNPRQITDTQYF. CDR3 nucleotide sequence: TGTGCCAGCAACCCACGACAGATCACAGATACGCAGTATTTT.